The next 12 T cell receptor beta chains were all read from a single sample in a study of blood T cell repertoires in COVID-19. TCRdb keeps only in-frame clones here, not all; method: immunoSEQ multiplex PCR. The sample shows 150,000 or so clones, 87% of them seen only once. Source material: PBMCs or T cells enriched from blood (not recorded which). Receptor source: a woman in her thirties or forties who had been exposed to COVID-19.

V gene TRBV28 combines with J gene TRBJ1-5; D is possibly TRBD1 (5 bases). Trimming took 3 bases from V and 4 from J, leaving 16 bases between them. Germline assignment: CDR1 MDHEN and CDR2 SYDVKM. The CDR3 spans 16 residues. The CDR3 bases are TGTGCCAGCAGTTTTGGGGAGCGGGGGGTGAATCAGCCCCAGCATTTT. Translating it yields CASSFGERGVNQPQHF.

The chain links TRBV4-3 to TRBJ2-7; tentative D call: TRBD1 (6 bases). The V gene's germline CDR1 is LGHNA and CDR2 YSLEER. The CDR3 sequence is 15 residues long. The V and J ends lost 0 bases and 2 bases respectively, with 11 bases between them. The CDR3 sequence: CASSQDRTVTYEQYF. The CDR3 DNA follows: TGCGCCAGCAGCCAAGATCGGACAGTTACCTACGAGCAGTACTTC.

V and J are TRBV4-1 and TRBJ2-7; perhaps TRBD1 as D (6 bases). V was cut by 1 base and J by 3 bases, with 16 bases left in between. Germline CDR1 is MGHRA and CDR2 is YSYEKL. The CDR3 length is 16 residues. This CDR3 reads CASSQAPGQPHYEQYF. CDR3 DNA sequence: TGCGCCAGCAGCCAAGCCCCCGGACAGCCTCACTACGAGCAGTACTTC.

The chain has TRBV11-3 and TRBJ2-1; possibly TRBD1 for D (5 bases). CDR1 and CDR2 (germline): SGHNT, YENEEA. There are 14 residues in the CDR3. The germline V and J ends were trimmed by 5 bases and 10 bases, with 18 bases remaining between them. The CDR3 DNA sequence: TGTGCCAGCAGCCGTACGTTAGGGGTAGGAGAGCAGTTCTTC. It specifies CASSRTLGVGEQFF.

This chain connects TRBV12-2 to TRBJ2-3; TRBD2 reflects the table's D call only, with no check against the DNA. TRBV12-2 is deemed a pseudogene. CDR3 length equals 14 residues. CDR3 sequence: CASRPGGTTDTQYF. The CDR3 nucleotides are TGTGCAAGTCGCCCCGGGGGGACCACAGATACGCAGTATTTT.

The chain joins TRBV5-1 to TRBJ1-3; 8 positions agree with TRBD1. This CDR3 has 16 amino acids. Germline assignment: CDR1 SGHRS and CDR2 YFSETQ. Trimming removed 0 bases from V and 0 bases from J; junction bases left unmatched: 2. CDR3 sequence reads: CASSLGQGHSGNTIYF. For the CDR3, the DNA is TGCGCCAGCAGCTTGGGACAGGGGCACTCTGGAAACACCATATATTTT.

The chain carries TRBV29-1 and TRBJ2-1, with a possible D match to TRBD1 (7 bases). Germline assignment: CDR1 SQVTM and CDR2 ANQGSEA. V lost 7 bases and J 6 bases, leaving 28 bases between the germline ends. This CDR3 has 17 residues. The CDR3 DNA is TGCAGCGCCCGACAGGGATCAAGCAGGGGGACTGGCAATGAGCAGTTCTTC. Translating gives CSARQGSSRGTGNEQFF.

The genes are TRBV6-5 and TRBJ1-1; TRBD1 aligns across 9 bases. V dropped 5 bases and J dropped 5; count of bases not matched to a gene: 9. This CDR3 is 15 amino acids long. Germline CDR1 is MNHEY and CDR2 is SVGAGI. This CDR3 is CASSPPTTGGTEAFF. The CDR3 DNA is TGTGCCAGCAGTCCCCCGACGACAGGGGGGACTGAAGCTTTCTTT.

The table lists this clone with a few counts. The chain couples TRBV6-2 or TRBV6-3 to TRBJ2-7, with TRBD2 matching over 8 bases. This CDR3 comprises 15 residues. J was trimmed by 3 bases and V by 6 bases; bases with no gene match: 10. Germline V gives CDR1 MNHEY, CDR2 SVGEGT. The CDR3 DNA is TGTGCCAGCAGCAGATTTAGCGGGATAGGCTACGAGCAGTACTTC. Protein sequence: CASSRFSGIGYEQYF.

The V gene is TRBV28, the J gene TRBJ2-7; TRBD1 might be the D (6 bases). V lost 6 bases and J 2 bases, leaving 20 bases between the germline ends. The CDR3 runs 16 residues. CDR1 MDHEN and CDR2 SYDVKM come from the germline V gene. CDR3 sequence reads: CASSLGTQGPPYEQYF. In DNA form, the CDR3 reads TGTGCCAGCAGCTTAGGGACCCAGGGGCCTCCCTACGAGCAGTACTTC.

The chain is built from TRBV5-1 and TRBJ2-5; the match to TRBD1 covers 8 bases. In germline, CDR1 is SGHRS, CDR2 YFSETQ. Trimming at V came to 5 bases and at J to 4 bases, leaving 7 bases not matched to a gene. The CDR3 runs 14 residues. CDR3 sequence reads: CASRLSGGVETQYF. In DNA, the CDR3 is TGCGCCAGCAGGTTGTCAGGGGGCGTAGAGACCCAGTACTTC.

The rearrangement links TRBV28 to TRBJ2-7; 15 bases are shared with TRBD2. This CDR3 contains 15 residues. Germline values: CDR1 MDHEN, CDR2 SYDVKM. The trim removed 7 bases at V and 6 bases at J, leaving 7 bases unmatched. CDR3 sequence reads: CASTGLAGGPGEQYF. The CDR3 DNA sequence: TGTGCCAGCACCGGACTAGCGGGAGGGCCGGGCGAGCAGTACTTC.